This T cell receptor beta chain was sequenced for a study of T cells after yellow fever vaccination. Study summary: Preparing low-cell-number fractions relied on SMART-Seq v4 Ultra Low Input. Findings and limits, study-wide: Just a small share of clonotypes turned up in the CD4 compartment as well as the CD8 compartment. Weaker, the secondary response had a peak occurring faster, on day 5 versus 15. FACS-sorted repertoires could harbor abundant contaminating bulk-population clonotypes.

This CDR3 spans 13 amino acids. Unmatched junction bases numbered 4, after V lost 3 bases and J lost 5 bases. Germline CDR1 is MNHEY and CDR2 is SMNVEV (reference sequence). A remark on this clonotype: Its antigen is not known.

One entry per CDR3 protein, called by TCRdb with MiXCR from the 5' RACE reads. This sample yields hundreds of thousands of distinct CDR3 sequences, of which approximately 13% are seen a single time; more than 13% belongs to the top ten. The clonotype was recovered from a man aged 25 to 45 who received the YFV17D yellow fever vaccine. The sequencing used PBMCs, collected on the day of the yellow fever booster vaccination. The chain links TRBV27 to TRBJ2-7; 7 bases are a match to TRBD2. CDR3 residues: CASSFREADEQYF. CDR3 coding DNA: TGTGCCAGCAGTTTCCGGGAGGCCGACGAGCAGTACTTC.